This T cell receptor beta chain was obtained from a study of T cells in women clearing cervical HPV infection. TCRdb's copy holds only in-frame clones and misses some; the assay was immunoSEQ multiplex PCR. The sample table includes about 26,000 clones. Trimming shortened V by 3 bases and J by 0 bases, and 13 bases separated the two germline ends. The CDR3 length is 16 residues. The germline CDR1 and CDR2 sequences are KGHSH and LQKENI. On this clone: What it binds is not known. The sequenced fragment ends 3 residues before the CDR3 boundary, so the rest is inferred from the germline J gene.

Findings and caveats of the study: Combining TCR richness with V gene abundances gave approximately 0.8 AUC.

Specimen: blood buffy coat. This TCR was recovered from a woman between 18 and 70 years old with a cervical HPV16 infection that either progressed to CIN3+ or cleared (not recorded which). V usage is TRBV18 and J usage is TRBJ2-3, with a possible D match to TRBD2 (6 bases). The CDR3 spells CASSPGSGRSTDTQYF. The DNA read from the CDR3 is TGTGCCAGCTCACCCGGGAGCGGGCGAAGCACAGATACG.